The clone carrying this T cell receptor beta chain was seen only a few times. Trimming cost V 1 base and J 10 bases; bases outside gene matches: 13. Germline loops: CDR1 LNHNV, CDR2 YYDKDF (reference sequence). CDR3 length equals 18 residues. The sample belongs to a study of control samples from healthy donors and cancer patients. Produced via immunoSEQ multiplex PCR; TCRdb's table is partial and in-frame only. In the table there are some 100,000 clones, roughly 87% of which are singletons. The sample comprised blood. The gene calls are TRBV15 and TRBJ2-4; 13 bases are a match to TRBD2. This sequence was found in a woman between 45 and 60 years old in good health. The CDR3 DNA sequence: TGTGCCACCAGCAGAGGAGCCCGACTAGCGGGAGGCCAAGCGATTCAGTACTTC. This sequence encodes CATSRGARLAGGQAIQYF.